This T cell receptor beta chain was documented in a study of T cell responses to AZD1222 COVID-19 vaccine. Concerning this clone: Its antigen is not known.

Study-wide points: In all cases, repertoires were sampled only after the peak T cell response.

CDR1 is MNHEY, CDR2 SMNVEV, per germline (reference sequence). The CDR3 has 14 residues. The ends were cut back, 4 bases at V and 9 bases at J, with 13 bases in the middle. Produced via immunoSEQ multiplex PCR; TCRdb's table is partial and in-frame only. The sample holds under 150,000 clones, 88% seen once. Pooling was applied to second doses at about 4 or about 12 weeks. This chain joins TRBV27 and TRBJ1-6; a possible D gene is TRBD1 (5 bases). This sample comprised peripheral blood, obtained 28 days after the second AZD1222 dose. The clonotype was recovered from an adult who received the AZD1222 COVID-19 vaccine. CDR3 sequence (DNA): TGTGCCAGCAGTTCGGGGGGGATGGGTTCACCCCTCCACTTT. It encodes CASSSGGMGSPLHF.